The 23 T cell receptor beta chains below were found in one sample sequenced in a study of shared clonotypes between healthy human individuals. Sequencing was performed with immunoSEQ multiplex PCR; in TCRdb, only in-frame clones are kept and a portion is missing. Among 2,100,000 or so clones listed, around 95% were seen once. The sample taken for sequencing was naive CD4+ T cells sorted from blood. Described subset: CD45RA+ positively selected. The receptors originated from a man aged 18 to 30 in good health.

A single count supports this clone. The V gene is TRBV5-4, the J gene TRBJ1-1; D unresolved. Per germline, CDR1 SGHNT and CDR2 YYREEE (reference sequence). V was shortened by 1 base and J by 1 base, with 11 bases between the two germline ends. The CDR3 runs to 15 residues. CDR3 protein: CASSLTGERNTEAFF. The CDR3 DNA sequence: TGTGCCAGCAGCTTGACCGGGGAGAGGAACACTGAAGCTTTCTTT. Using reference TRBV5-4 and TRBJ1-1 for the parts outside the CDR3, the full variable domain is ETGVTQSPTHLIKTRGQQVTLRCSSQSGHNTVSWYQQALGQGPQFIFQYYREEENGRGNFPPRFSGLQFPNYSSELNVNALELDDSALYLCASSLTGERNTEAFFGQGTRLTVV.

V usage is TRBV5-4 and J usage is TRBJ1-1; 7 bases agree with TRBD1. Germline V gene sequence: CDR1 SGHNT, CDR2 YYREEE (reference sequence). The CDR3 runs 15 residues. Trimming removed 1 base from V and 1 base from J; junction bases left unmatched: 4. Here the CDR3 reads CASSLSTGANTEAFF. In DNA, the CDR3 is TGTGCCAGCAGCTTGTCAACAGGGGCGAACACTGAAGCTTTCTTT.

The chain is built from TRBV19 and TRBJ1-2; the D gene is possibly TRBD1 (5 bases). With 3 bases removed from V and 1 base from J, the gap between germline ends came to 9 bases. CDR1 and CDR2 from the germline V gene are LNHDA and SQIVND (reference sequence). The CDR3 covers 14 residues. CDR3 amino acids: CASSMGRDNYGYTF. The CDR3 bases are TGTGCCAGTAGTATGGGCAGGGATAACTATGGCTACACCTTC.

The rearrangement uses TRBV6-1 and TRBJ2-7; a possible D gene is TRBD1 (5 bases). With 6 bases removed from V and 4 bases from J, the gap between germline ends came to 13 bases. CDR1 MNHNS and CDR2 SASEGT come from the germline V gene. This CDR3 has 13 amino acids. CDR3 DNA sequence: TGTGCCAGCAGCAAGGGGTGGCTGTACGAGCAGTACTTC. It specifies CASSKGWLYEQYF.

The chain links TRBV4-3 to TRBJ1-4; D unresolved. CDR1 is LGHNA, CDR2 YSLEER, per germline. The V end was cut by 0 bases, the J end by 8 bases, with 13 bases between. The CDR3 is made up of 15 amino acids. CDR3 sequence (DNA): TGCGCCAGCAGCCAAGATTATGGGTATGAGGAAAAACTGTTTTTT. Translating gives CASSQDYGYEEKLFF.

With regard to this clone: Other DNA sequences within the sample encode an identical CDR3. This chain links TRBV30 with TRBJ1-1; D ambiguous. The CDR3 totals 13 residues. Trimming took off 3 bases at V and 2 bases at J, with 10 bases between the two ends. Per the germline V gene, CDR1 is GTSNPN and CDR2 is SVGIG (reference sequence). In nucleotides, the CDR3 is TGTGCCTGGAGAGCAGGCCTTAACACTGAAGCTTTCTTT. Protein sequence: CAWRAGLNTEAFF.

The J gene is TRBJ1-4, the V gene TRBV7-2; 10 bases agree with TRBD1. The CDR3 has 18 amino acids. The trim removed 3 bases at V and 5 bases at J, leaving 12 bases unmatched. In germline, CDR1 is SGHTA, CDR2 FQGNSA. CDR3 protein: CASSFSRQGAQRNEKLFF. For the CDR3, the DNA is TGTGCCAGCAGCTTTAGCCGACAGGGGGCGCAGAGGAATGAAAAACTGTTTTTT.

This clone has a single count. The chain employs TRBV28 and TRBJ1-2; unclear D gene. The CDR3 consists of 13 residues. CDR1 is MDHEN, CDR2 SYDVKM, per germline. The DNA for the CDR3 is TGTGCTATAAATATAGCTCAGGACTATGGCTACACCTTC. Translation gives CAINIAQDYGYTF.

The CDR3 is CASSLLARGRGPGNTIYF. Here the CDR3 DNA reads TGTGCCAGCAGTTTATTAGCCAGGGGTAGGGGACCTGGAAACACCATATATTTT. The chain has TRBV28 and TRBJ1-3; weak D call: TRBD1 (6 bases). This CDR3 has 18 amino acids. V was trimmed by 1 base and J by 2 bases, leaving 18 bases between them. Germline V lookup: CDR1 MDHEN, CDR2 SYDVKM.

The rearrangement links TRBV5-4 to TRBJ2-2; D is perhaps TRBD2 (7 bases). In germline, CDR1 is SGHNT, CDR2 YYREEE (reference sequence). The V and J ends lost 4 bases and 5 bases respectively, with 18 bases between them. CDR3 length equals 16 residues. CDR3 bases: TGTGCCAGCAGCCGCTTGGGGGGGCAAACAACCGGGGAGCTGTTTTTT. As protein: CASSRLGGQTTGELFF.

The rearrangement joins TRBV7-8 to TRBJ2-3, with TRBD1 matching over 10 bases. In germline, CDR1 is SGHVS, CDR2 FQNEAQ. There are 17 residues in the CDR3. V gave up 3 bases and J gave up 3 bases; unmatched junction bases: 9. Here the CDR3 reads CASSLTAGQGRTDTQYF. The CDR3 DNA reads TGTGCCAGCAGCTTGACGGCGGGACAGGGGAGGACAGATACGCAGTATTTT.

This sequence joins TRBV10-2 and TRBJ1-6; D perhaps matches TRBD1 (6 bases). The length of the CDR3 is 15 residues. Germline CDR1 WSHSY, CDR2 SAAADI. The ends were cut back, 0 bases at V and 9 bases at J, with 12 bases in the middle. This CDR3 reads CASSESVRGGSPLHF. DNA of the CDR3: TGCGCCAGCAGTGAGTCTGTCAGGGGCGGTTCACCCCTCCACTTT.

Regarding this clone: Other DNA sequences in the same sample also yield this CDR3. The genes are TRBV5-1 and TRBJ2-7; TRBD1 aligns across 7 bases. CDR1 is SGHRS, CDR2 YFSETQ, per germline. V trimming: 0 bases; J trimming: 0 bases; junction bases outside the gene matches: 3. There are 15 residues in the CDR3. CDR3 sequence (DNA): TGCGCCAGCAGCTTGGCGGGACAGAGCTCCTACGAGCAGTACTTC. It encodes CASSLAGQSSYEQYF.

The CDR3 DNA is TGTGCCAGCTCCGGGACAGCGAACACCGGGGAGCTGTTTTTT. As protein: CASSGTANTGELFF. V and J are TRBV25-1 and TRBJ2-2; 7 bases line up with TRBD1. Germline lookup yields CDR1 MGHDK and CDR2 SYGVNS. V gave up 8 bases and J gave up 0 bases; unmatched junction bases: 3. This CDR3 contains 14 residues.

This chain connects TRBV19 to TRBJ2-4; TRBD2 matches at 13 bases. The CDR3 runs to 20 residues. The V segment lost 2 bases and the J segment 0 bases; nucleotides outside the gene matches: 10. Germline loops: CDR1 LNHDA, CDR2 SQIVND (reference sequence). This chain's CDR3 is CASSIFLGTSGTLAKNIQYF. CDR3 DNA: TGTGCCAGTAGTATATTTTTAGGGACTAGCGGGACTCTAGCCAAAAACATTCAGTACTTC.

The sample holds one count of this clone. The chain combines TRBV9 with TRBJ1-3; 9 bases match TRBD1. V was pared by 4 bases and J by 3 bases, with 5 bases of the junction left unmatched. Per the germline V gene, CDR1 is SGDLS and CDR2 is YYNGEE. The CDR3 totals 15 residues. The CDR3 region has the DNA TGTGCCAGCAGCTGGACAGGGGAAGGTGGAAACACCATATATTTT. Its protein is CASSWTGEGGNTIYF.

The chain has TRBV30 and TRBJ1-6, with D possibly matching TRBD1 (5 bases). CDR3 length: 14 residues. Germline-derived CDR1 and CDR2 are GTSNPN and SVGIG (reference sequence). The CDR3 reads CAWEGQTNNSPLHF. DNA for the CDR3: TGTGCTTGGGAGGGGCAGACCAATAATTCACCCCTCCACTTT. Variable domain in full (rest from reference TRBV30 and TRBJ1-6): SQTIHQWPATLVQPVGSPLSLECTVEGTSNPNLYWYRQAAGRGLQLLFYSVGIGQISSEVPQNLSASRPQDRQFILSSKKLLLSDSGFYLCAWEGQTNNSPLHFGNGTRLTVT.

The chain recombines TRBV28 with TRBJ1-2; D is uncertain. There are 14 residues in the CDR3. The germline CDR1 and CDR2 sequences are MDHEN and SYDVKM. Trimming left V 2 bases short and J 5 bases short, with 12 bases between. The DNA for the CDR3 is TGTGCCAGCAGTTTAATAGGGCTTGGGTATGGCTACACCTTC. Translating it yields CASSLIGLGYGYTF.

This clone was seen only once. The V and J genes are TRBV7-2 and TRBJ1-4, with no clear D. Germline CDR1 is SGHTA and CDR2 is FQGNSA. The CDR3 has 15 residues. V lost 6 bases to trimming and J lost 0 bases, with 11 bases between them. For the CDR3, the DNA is TGTGCCAGCAGTAGCCCCCACCCAACTAATGAAAAACTGTTTTTT. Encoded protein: CASSSPHPTNEKLFF.

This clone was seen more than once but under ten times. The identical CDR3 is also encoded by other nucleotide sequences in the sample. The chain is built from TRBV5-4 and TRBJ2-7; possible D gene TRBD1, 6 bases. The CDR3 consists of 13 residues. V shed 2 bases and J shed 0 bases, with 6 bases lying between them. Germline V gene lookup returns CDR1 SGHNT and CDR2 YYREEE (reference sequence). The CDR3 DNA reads TGTGCCAGCAGCTTACAGGGCTCCTACGAGCAGTACTTC. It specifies CASSLQGSYEQYF.

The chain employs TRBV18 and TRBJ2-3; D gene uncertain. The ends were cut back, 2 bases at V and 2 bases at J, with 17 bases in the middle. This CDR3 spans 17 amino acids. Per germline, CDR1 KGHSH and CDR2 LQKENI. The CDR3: CASSPGFGSAFTDTQYF. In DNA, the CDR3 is TGTGCCAGCTCACCAGGGTTTGGGTCTGCTTTCACAGATACGCAGTATTTT.

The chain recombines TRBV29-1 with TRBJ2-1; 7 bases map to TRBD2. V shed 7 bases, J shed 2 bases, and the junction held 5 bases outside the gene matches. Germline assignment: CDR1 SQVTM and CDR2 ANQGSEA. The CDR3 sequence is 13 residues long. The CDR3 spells CSGSLAAYNEQFF. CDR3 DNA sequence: TGCAGCGGGTCCCTAGCGGCCTACAATGAGCAGTTCTTC.

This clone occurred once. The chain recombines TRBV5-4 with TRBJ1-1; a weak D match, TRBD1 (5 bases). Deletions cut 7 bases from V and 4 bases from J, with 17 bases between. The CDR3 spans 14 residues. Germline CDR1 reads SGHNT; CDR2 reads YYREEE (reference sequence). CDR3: CASRSQGVGTEAFF. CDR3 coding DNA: TGTGCCAGCCGCTCGCAGGGTGTCGGCACTGAAGCTTTCTTT.